The 7 T cell receptor beta chains given below trace back to one sample, sequenced in a study of naive and memory T cell subsets (TCRdb year 2017). For these receptors, no antigen is known. What the study reported, not specific to this receptor: A few larger clonotypes were present in naive repertoires, especially CD8 naive repertoires, and these clonotypes were possibly memory cells re-expressing CD45RA.

The library was built by means of UMI-ligation and nested PCR. TCRdb lists the instrument as Illumina MiSeq. To cover both TRBC1 and TRBC2, the beta constant-region primer consisted of an equimolar mix of two oligonucleotides. Four rounds of PCR, combining the SP2 primer with nested alpha and beta constant-region primers, were used to amplify the ligated cDNA. TCRdb's own reprocessing of the public reads used fastp at Q25 and MiXCR and kept productive beta chains. Entries are consolidated by CDR3 protein sequence, retaining the most common genes and DNA. The table for this sample lists more than 120,000 distinct CDR3 sequences; more than 15% of them were counted only once. More than 0.6% of the sample is in the top ten clones. Sequencing was done on a sample of naive CD8+ T cells from blood. In the paper's terms, the cell subset or site label means: naive T cells, CD45RA high CD27+. These receptors were taken from a human donor in good health.

The chain links TRBV29-1 to TRBJ1-2, with D perhaps matching TRBD1 (5 bases). Germline assignment: CDR1 SQVTM and CDR2 ANQGSEA. This CDR3 contains 13 residues. The V gene lost 5 bases and the J gene lost 4 bases, with 14 bases spanning the gap. The CDR3 nucleotides read TGCAGCGTTCGTGAATCGGGGGTCTATGGCTACACCTTC. It is translated as CSVRESGVYGYTF.

This clonotype was seen a single time. The rearrangement uses TRBV3-1 and TRBJ2-7; D could derive from TRBD1 or TRBD2 (5 bases each). The CDR3 loop spans 14 amino acids. Between the trimmed V and J ends, which lost 4 bases and 2 bases, there was a span of 12 bases. CDR1 is LGHDT, CDR2 YNNKEL, per germline (reference sequence). The CDR3, as DNA: TGTGCCAGCAGCCCTGAGGGGCCCCCCTACGAGCAGTACTTC. It translates to CASSPEGPPYEQYF.

In nucleotides, the CDR3 is TGTGCCTCGTGGGACAGGGACTACGAGCAGTACTTC. Its translation is CASWDRDYEQYF. V and J are TRBV28 and TRBJ2-7; 9 bases are a match to TRBD1. J gave up 3 bases and V 11 bases, and 5 bases lay outside the gene matches. CDR1 MDHEN and CDR2 SYDVKM come from the germline V gene. This CDR3 has 12 amino acids.

This clonotype was observed a few times. The V and J genes are TRBV6-6 and TRBJ1-1; 7 bases agree with TRBD1. J lost 8 bases, V lost 2 bases, and 2 bases had no gene match. The CDR3 is 12 amino acids. Germline-derived CDR1 and CDR2 are MNHNY and SVGAGI (reference sequence). The CDR3 region is CASSYGQDEAFF. The CDR3 nucleotides are TGTGCCAGCAGTTACGGACAGGACGAAGCTTTCTTT.

A few counts support this clonotype. V gene TRBV12-3 or TRBV12-4 combines with J gene TRBJ2-2; 8 nucleotides match TRBD2. Trimming at V came to 4 bases and at J to 3 bases, leaving 1 base not matched to a gene. The CDR3 totals 14 residues. The CDR3 DNA is TGTGCCAGCAGTTGGACTAGCTACACCGGGGAGCTGTTTTTT. Protein sequence: CASSWTSYTGELFF.

The chain recombines TRBV20-1 with TRBJ1-3, with no clear D. Germline CDR1 is DFQATT and CDR2 is SNEGSKA (reference sequence). The CDR3 runs 11 residues. Trimming left V 6 bases short and J 4 bases short, with 7 bases between. CDR3 residues: CSARMGNTIYF. The CDR3, as DNA: TGCAGTGCGCGAATGGGAAACACCATATATTTT.

This clonotype occurred a few times. The chain couples TRBV28 to TRBJ2-7; D perhaps matches TRBD1 (6 bases). Trimming stripped 6 bases from V and 2 bases from J, with 8 bases between. Germline loops: CDR1 MDHEN, CDR2 SYDVKM. The CDR3 is 12 amino acids. CDR3 bases: TGTGCCAGCAGCACAGGGACCTACGAGCAGTACTTC. It yields the protein CASSTGTYEQYF.